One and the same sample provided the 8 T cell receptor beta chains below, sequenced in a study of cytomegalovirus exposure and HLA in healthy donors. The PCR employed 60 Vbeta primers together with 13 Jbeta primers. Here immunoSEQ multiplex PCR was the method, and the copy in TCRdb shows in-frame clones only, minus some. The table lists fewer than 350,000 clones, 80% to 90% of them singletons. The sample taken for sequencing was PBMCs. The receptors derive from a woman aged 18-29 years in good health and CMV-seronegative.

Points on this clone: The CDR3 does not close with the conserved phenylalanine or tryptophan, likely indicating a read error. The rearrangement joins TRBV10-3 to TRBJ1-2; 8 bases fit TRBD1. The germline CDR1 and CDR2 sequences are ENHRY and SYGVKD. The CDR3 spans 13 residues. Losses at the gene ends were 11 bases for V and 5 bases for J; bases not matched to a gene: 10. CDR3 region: CALSPGGGYGYTL. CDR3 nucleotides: TGTGCCTTAAGTCCAGGGGGCGGTTATGGCTACACCCTC.

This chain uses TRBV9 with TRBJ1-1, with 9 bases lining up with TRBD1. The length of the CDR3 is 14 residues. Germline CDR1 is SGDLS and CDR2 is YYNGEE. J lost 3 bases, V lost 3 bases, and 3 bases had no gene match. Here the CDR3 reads CASSARTGDTEAFF. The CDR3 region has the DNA TGTGCCAGCAGCGCCCGGACAGGGGACACTGAAGCTTTCTTT.

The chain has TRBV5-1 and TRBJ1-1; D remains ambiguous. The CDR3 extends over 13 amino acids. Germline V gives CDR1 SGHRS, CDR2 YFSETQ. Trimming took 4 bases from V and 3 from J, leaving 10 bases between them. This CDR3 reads CASSPVGDTEAFF. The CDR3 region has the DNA TGCGCCAGCAGCCCGGTGGGCGACACTGAAGCTTTCTTT.

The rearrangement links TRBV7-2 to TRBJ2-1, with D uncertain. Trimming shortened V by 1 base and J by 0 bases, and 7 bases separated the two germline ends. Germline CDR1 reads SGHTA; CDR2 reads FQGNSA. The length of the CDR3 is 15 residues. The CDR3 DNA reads TGTGCCAGCAGCTTAGGGCCTAGCTCCTACAATGAGCAGTTCTTC. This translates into CASSLGPSSYNEQFF.

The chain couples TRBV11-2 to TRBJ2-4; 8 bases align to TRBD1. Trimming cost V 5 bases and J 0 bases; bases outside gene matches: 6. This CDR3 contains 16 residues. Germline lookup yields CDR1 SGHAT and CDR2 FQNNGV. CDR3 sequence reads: CASSQDRGRAKNIQYF. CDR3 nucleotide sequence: TGTGCCAGCAGCCAAGACAGGGGCCGAGCCAAAAACATTCAGTACTTC.

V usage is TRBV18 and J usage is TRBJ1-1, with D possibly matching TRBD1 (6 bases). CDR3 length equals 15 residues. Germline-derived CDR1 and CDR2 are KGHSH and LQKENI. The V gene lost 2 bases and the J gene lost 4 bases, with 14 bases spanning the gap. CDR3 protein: CASSPGGAGGTEAFF. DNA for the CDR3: TGTGCCAGCTCACCAGGGGGGGCGGGAGGCACTGAAGCTTTCTTT. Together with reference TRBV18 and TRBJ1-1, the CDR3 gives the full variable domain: NAGVMQNPRHLVRRRGQEARLRCSPMKGHSHVYWYRQLPEEGLKFMVYLQKENIIDESGMPKERFSAEFPKEGPSILRIQQVVRGDSAAYFCASSPGGAGGTEAFFGQGTRLTVV.

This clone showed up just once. CDR3 loop: CASSLQAALQPQHF. CDR3 bases: TGCGCCAGCAGCCTCCAAGCGGCGCTACAGCCCCAGCATTTT. The chain uses TRBV4-1 and TRBJ1-5; D ambiguous. The CDR3 consists of 14 residues. CDR1 is MGHRA, CDR2 YSYEKL, per germline. Deletions cut 4 bases from V and 7 bases from J, with 14 bases between.

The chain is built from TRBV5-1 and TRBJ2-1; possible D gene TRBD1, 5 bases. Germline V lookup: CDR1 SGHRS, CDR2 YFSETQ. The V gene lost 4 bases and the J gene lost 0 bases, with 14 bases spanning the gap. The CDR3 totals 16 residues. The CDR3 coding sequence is TGCGCCAGCAGCCCATGGACACAGAGCTCCTACAATGAGCAGTTCTTC. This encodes CASSPWTQSSYNEQFF.